What follows are 17 T cell receptor beta chains derived from one specimen sequenced in a study of T cell responses to AZD1222 COVID-19 vaccine. TCRdb's copy holds only in-frame clones and misses some; the assay was immunoSEQ multiplex PCR. The repertoire holds roughly 150,000 clones, with approximately 89% as singletons. The sample here was peripheral blood, taken on day 0 of AZD1222 vaccination. All receptors derive from an adult in good health.

This chain uses TRBV19 with TRBJ1-5; the D gene is possibly TRBD1 (6 bases). This CDR3 has 17 residues. Germline assignment: CDR1 LNHDA and CDR2 SQIVND (reference sequence). V gave up 2 bases and J gave up 1 base, with 15 bases separating them. The CDR3 reads CASSIFSGGGSNQPQHF. CDR3 DNA sequence: TGTGCCAGTAGTATATTTTCTGGAGGGGGAAGCAATCAGCCCCAGCATTTT.

J is TRBJ1-6 and V is TRBV6-1; TRBD1 matches 10 bases. CDR3 length: 17 residues. The J segment lost 0 bases and the V segment lost 4 bases, leaving 3 bases of the junction unmatched. CDR1 is MNHNS, CDR2 SASEGT, per germline. Written as DNA, the CDR3 is TGTGCCAGCAGTGGGGGACAGGGGAGCTCCTATAATTCACCCCTCCACTTT. This translates into CASSGGQGSSYNSPLHF.

The chain joins TRBV18 to TRBJ2-2; 7 bases are a match to TRBD1. The germline V gene has CDR1 KGHSH and CDR2 LQKENI. This CDR3 is built from 16 residues. V lost 3 bases and J lost 1; bases outside the gene matches: 5. The CDR3 DNA reads TGTGCCAGCTCACCGGGACAGCTCGTGAACACCGGGGAGCTGTTTTTT. Amino acids: CASSPGQLVNTGELFF.

The V gene is TRBV12-3 or TRBV12-4, the J gene TRBJ2-5; the D gene could be TRBD1 or TRBD2 (5 bases each). The CDR3 covers 13 residues. V gave up 10 bases and J gave up 3 bases, with 15 bases separating them. The DNA for the CDR3 is TGTGCCATCACTCGAGGGGCGGAAGAGACCCAGTACTTC. Residues: CAITRGAEETQYF.

J is TRBJ2-7 and V is TRBV29-1; D gene ambiguous. The V gene's germline CDR1 is SQVTM and CDR2 ANQGSEA. The CDR3 has 15 amino acids. The V gene lost 6 bases and the J gene lost 3 bases, with 21 bases spanning the gap. As DNA, the CDR3 is TGCAGCGTCTCTTACCCGGGCTCCGGATACTACGAGCAGTACTTC. Residues: CSVSYPGSGYYEQYF.

This clone was detected only a few times. V gene TRBV30 combines with J gene TRBJ2-2, with 9 nucleotides matching TRBD2. This CDR3 spans 17 amino acids. Germline-derived CDR1 and CDR2 are GTSNPN and SVGIG (reference sequence). With 0 bases clipped from V and 8 bases from J, the junction kept 13 bases outside the gene matches. The CDR3: CAWSVMGLAGTGGELFF. Written as DNA, the CDR3 is TGTGCCTGGAGTGTAATGGGTCTAGCGGGGACCGGGGGGGAGCTGTTTTTT. The variable domain in full, with the rest retrieved from reference TRBV30 and TRBJ2-2, is SQTIHQWPATLVQPVGSPLSLECTVEGTSNPNLYWYRQAAGRGLQLLFYSVGIGQISSEVPQNLSASRPQDRQFILSSKKLLLSDSGFYLCAWSVMGLAGTGGELFFGEGSRLTVL.

V usage is TRBV7-2 and J usage is TRBJ2-2; no clear D gene. Looked up from germline, CDR1 is SGHTA and CDR2 is FQGNSA. This CDR3 comprises 15 residues. Deletions cut 4 bases from V and 2 bases from J, with 11 bases between. The CDR3 nucleotides are TGTGCCAGCAGCTCTACTACAAGAAACACCGGGGAGCTGTTTTTT. It encodes CASSSTTRNTGELFF.

The chain joins TRBV27 to TRBJ1-5; D is ambiguous. V was clipped by 5 bases and J by 4 bases, with 9 bases between them. The CDR3 has 13 amino acids. Looked up from germline, CDR1 is MNHEY and CDR2 is SMNVEV (reference sequence). The CDR3 spells CASSLGWNQPQHF. CDR3 DNA: TGTGCCAGCAGTCTCGGGTGGAATCAGCCCCAGCATTTT.

V usage is TRBV19 and J usage is TRBJ2-2; 9 nucleotides line up with TRBD2. The ends lost 3 bases at V and 5 bases at J; junction bases unmatched: 7. CDR3 size: 16 residues. Looked up from germline, CDR1 is LNHDA and CDR2 is SQIVND (reference sequence). The CDR3 loop reads CASSIELAGGTGELFF. The CDR3 DNA sequence: TGTGCCAGTAGTATCGAACTAGCGGGTGGGACCGGGGAGCTGTTTTTT.

The chain is built from TRBV7-8 and TRBJ2-1; possibly TRBD2 for D (6 bases). Germline loops: CDR1 SGHVS, CDR2 FQNEAQ. Trimming stripped 4 bases from V and 7 bases from J, with 11 bases between. This CDR3 has 13 residues. The CDR3 region has the DNA TGTGCCAGCAGCTCGACTAGGGGTAATGAGCAGTTCTTC. Translation: CASSSTRGNEQFF.

The genes are TRBV27 and TRBJ2-4; 7 nucleotides agree with TRBD1. CDR1 is MNHEY and CDR2 is SMNVEV in the germline V gene (reference sequence). V was pared by 10 bases and J by 2 bases, with 8 bases of the junction left unmatched. The CDR3 loop spans 14 amino acids. CDR3 in amino acids: CAIEPTGPKNIQYF. The CDR3 DNA sequence: TGTGCCATCGAACCGACAGGGCCCAAAAACATTCAGTACTTC.

The genes are TRBV9 and TRBJ2-5, with D tentatively TRBD2 (6 bases). Germline assignment: CDR1 SGDLS and CDR2 YYNGEE. CDR3 length equals 18 residues. Trimming removed 0 bases from V and 1 base from J, with 19 bases in between. CDR3 DNA sequence: TGTGCCAGCAGCGTAGCGAGAAACGGGGGAGAGGTCCAAGAGACCCAGTACTTC. Amino acids: CASSVARNGGEVQETQYF. Full variable domain (missing parts from reference TRBV9 and TRBJ2-5): DSGVTQTPKHLITATGQRVTLRCSPRSGDLSVYWYQQSLDQGLQFLIQYYNGEERAKGNILERFSAQQFPDLHSELNLSSLELGDSALYFCASSVARNGGEVQETQYFGPGTRLLVL.

This clone was recorded once. The chain couples TRBV5-6 to TRBJ2-3; 9 bases are shared with TRBD2. This CDR3 has 16 residues. Trimming took 1 base from V and 2 from J; bases not matched to a gene: 5. The germline V gene has CDR1 SGHDT and CDR2 YYEEEE. The CDR3 DNA sequence: TGTGCCAGCAGCTTGACGTCTAGCGGGGCCACAGATACGCAGTATTTT. It yields the protein CASSLTSSGATDTQYF.

V is TRBV28 and J is TRBJ2-7; no reliable D call. This CDR3 is built from 13 residues. Trimming removed 5 bases from V and 2 bases from J, with 10 bases in between. The germline V gene encodes CDR1 MDHEN and CDR2 SYDVKM. Written as DNA, the CDR3 is TGTGCCAGCAGTGGTCAGAGCCCCTACGAGCAGTACTTC. Its translation: CASSGQSPYEQYF.

V is TRBV28 and J is TRBJ2-3; 7 positions agree with TRBD2. Germline V CDR1 and CDR2: MDHEN, SYDVKM. Unmatched junction bases numbered 10, after V lost 7 bases and J lost 3 bases. The CDR3 spans 15 residues. DNA of the CDR3: TGTGCCAGCACCTCTTGGGAGGGTGGAACAGATACGCAGTATTTT. This encodes CASTSWEGGTDTQYF.

This clone appeared once. The chain has TRBV28 and TRBJ2-7; tentatively, D is TRBD1 (6 bases). The V gene lost 6 bases and the J gene lost 5 bases, with 17 bases spanning the gap. CDR1 and CDR2 from the germline V gene are MDHEN and SYDVKM. The CDR3 has 14 amino acids. CDR3 bases: TGTGCCAGCAGGACACTCCGGGACACCGACGAGCAGTACTTC. Its protein is CASRTLRDTDEQYF.

V and J are TRBV6-5 and TRBJ2-5; the D gene is possibly TRBD2 (6 bases). CDR1 and CDR2 (germline): MNHEY, SVGAGI. Trimming removed 4 bases at V and 5 bases at J, with 17 bases between. There are 15 residues in the CDR3. CDR3 amino acids: CASSSPNAGGETQYF. Written as DNA, the CDR3 is TGTGCCAGCAGTTCTCCAAACGCTGGGGGGGAGACCCAGTACTTC.